Below, 14 T cell receptor beta chains from the same sample are listed, as sequenced in a study of blood T cell repertoires in COVID-19. Using immunoSEQ multiplex PCR, the repertoire was profiled, and TCRdb retains in-frame clones only, with some absent. The profile shows almost 25,000 clones, approximately 75% of them singletons. Sequencing was performed on peripheral blood. These receptors were obtained from a woman in her sixties or seventies with COVID-19, enrolled during active disease.

The rearrangement uses TRBV5-4 and TRBJ1-1, with a tentative D call TRBD1 (6 bases). The CDR3 runs to 14 residues. The V gene lost 4 bases and the J gene lost 5 bases, with 15 bases spanning the gap. Germline CDR1 is SGHNT and CDR2 is YYREEE (reference sequence). The DNA of the CDR3 is TGTGCCAGCAGCGTGGGGGCGCCGAAGACTGAAGCTTTCTTT. Its protein product is CASSVGAPKTEAFF.

The rearrangement joins TRBV6-2 or TRBV6-3 to TRBJ2-1; TRBD2 matches at 8 bases. CDR1 is MNHEY and CDR2 is SVGEGT in the germline V gene. The CDR3 consists of 16 residues. V dropped 4 bases and J dropped 7; count of bases not matched to a gene: 12. CDR3 residues: CASSSRAGAAFNEQFF. The CDR3 DNA reads as TGTGCCAGCAGTTCCAGAGCGGGGGCCGCCTTTAATGAGCAGTTCTTC.

This rearrangement joins TRBV9 to TRBJ1-1; TRBD1 is a possible D gene (5 bases). V lost 0 bases and J lost 0, with 9 bases in between. Germline V lookup: CDR1 SGDLS, CDR2 YYNGEE. CDR3 length: 15 amino acids. In DNA, the CDR3 is TGTGCCAGCAGCGTAGATGGGGCTTTGAACACTGAAGCTTTCTTT. Its protein is CASSVDGALNTEAFF.

The chain has TRBV19 and TRBJ2-3; weak D call: TRBD1 (6 bases). From germline, CDR1 is LNHDA and CDR2 SQIVND (reference sequence). CDR3 length: 13 residues. The V end was cut by 5 bases, the J end by 2 bases, with 8 bases between. The CDR3 loop reads CASSWTVTDTQYF. As DNA, the CDR3 is TGTGCCAGTAGTTGGACAGTCACAGATACGCAGTATTTT.

V is TRBV5-1 and J is TRBJ1-1; D gene unclear. The germline V and J ends were trimmed by 0 bases and 4 bases, with 10 bases remaining between them. The length of the CDR3 is 14 residues. Germline CDR1 and CDR2: SGHRS and YFSETQ. CDR3 region: CASSLGQGGTEAFF. The CDR3 DNA reads as TGCGCCAGCAGCTTGGGTCAAGGAGGCACTGAAGCTTTCTTT.

The chain uses TRBV3-1 (or the pseudogene TRBV3-2) and TRBJ2-1; 10 positions agree with TRBD2. From germline, CDR1 is LGHDT and CDR2 YNNKEL (reference sequence). Trimming took 0 bases from V and 6 from J; bases not matched to a gene: 8. This CDR3 contains 17 residues. In nucleotides, the CDR3 is TGTGCCAGCAGCCAAGATCTTAGGCTAGCGGGGGCCAATGAGCAGTTCTTC. Its protein is CASSQDLRLAGANEQFF.

The rearrangement uses TRBV27 and TRBJ1-5, with D perhaps TRBD1 (5 bases). The CDR3 has 16 amino acids. Germline V CDR1 and CDR2: MNHEY, SMNVEV (reference sequence). V was trimmed by 5 bases and J by 3 bases, leaving 17 bases between them. Written as DNA, the CDR3 is TGTGCCAGCAGTCCACTCACGGGACTGCACAATCAGCCCCAGCATTTT. Translating gives CASSPLTGLHNQPQHF.

The table lists this clone with a count of one. The chain uses TRBV5-1 and TRBJ2-7; 7 bases match TRBD1. Germline CDR1 reads SGHRS; CDR2 reads YFSETQ. Losses at the gene ends were 4 bases for V and 3 bases for J; bases not matched to a gene: 7. The CDR3 sequence is 14 residues long. The CDR3 protein is CASSPGTDSYEQYF. The CDR3 nucleotides are TGCGCCAGCAGCCCCGGGACAGACAGCTACGAGCAGTACTTC. The full variable domain, its missing parts supplied by reference TRBV5-1 and TRBJ2-7, is KAGVTQTPRYLIKTRGQQVTLSCSPISGHRSVSWYQQTPGQGLQFLFEYFSETQRNKGNFPGRFSGRQFSNSRSEMNVSTLELGDSALYLCASSPGTDSYEQYFGPGTRLTVT.

For this clone: Other DNA sequences in this specimen translate into the identical CDR3. V usage is TRBV9 and J usage is TRBJ2-3, with D perhaps matching TRBD1 (5 bases). The CDR3 extends over 14 amino acids. V shed 0 bases and J shed 1 base, with 6 bases lying between them. Germline V gene sequence: CDR1 SGDLS, CDR2 YYNGEE. The CDR3 spells CASSVGRGTDTQYF. The CDR3 bases are TGTGCCAGCAGCGTAGGCAGGGGCACAGATACGCAGTATTTT.

The rearrangement uses TRBV15 and TRBJ1-2; perhaps TRBD1 as D (6 bases). V was shortened by 5 bases and J by 4 bases, with 14 bases between the two germline ends. The CDR3 length is 14 residues. Germline V gives CDR1 LNHNV, CDR2 YYDKDF (reference sequence). The CDR3 reads CATSEGGGPYGYTF. In DNA form, the CDR3 reads TGTGCCACCAGCGAGGGCGGGGGCCCCTATGGCTACACCTTC.

V and J are TRBV18 and TRBJ2-7; TRBD2 aligns across 8 bases. The CDR3 has 16 amino acids. The V gene end was trimmed by 6 bases and the J gene end by 5 bases; junction bases not matched to a gene: 15. Germline values: CDR1 KGHSH, CDR2 LQKENI. The CDR3 nucleotides read TGTGCCAGCTCGACAGACCGGGGGGGGAAATACCACGAGCAGTACGTC. Protein sequence: CASSTDRGGKYHEQYV.

The J gene is TRBJ1-1, the V gene TRBV19; D might be TRBD1 (6 bases). Germline loops: CDR1 LNHDA, CDR2 SQIVND (reference sequence). V was trimmed by 3 bases and J by 1 base, leaving 12 bases between them. This CDR3 region has 15 residues. CDR3: CASSMGAGANTEAFF. The CDR3 nucleotides are TGTGCCAGTAGTATGGGCGCAGGGGCGAACACTGAAGCTTTCTTT.

Points on this clone: The junction and the germline gene differ at one end; a read error may be behind it. J is TRBJ2-7 and V is TRBV20-1; D might be TRBD2 (6 bases). The V gene's germline CDR1 is DFQATT and CDR2 SNEGSKA (reference sequence). The CDR3 spans 13 residues. The CDR3 DNA sequence: TGCAGTGCTAGTAGGCGGGGCCGTTACGGGCAGTACTTC. It is translated as CSASRRGRYGQYF.

The chain combines TRBV5-1 with TRBJ1-1; a weak D match, TRBD1 (5 bases). From germline, CDR1 is SGHRS and CDR2 YFSETQ. Trimming pared 4 bases from V and 1 base from J, leaving 17 bases between. The CDR3 has 16 residues. For the CDR3, the DNA is TGCGCCAGCAGCCCGGGAGCGGGGCGAGGGAACACTGAAGCTTTCTTT. It encodes CASSPGAGRGNTEAFF. Drawing the rest from reference TRBV5-1 and TRBJ1-1, the complete variable domain is KAGVTQTPRYLIKTRGQQVTLSCSPISGHRSVSWYQQTPGQGLQFLFEYFSETQRNKGNFPGRFSGRQFSNSRSEMNVSTLELGDSALYLCASSPGAGRGNTEAFFGQGTRLTVV.